This entry concerns a single TCR beta chain. Its antigen is undetermined. CDR3 size: 13 residues. V was trimmed by 2 bases and J by 6 bases, leaving 10 bases between them. The V gene's germline CDR1 is LGHNA and CDR2 YSLEER. This entry belongs to a study of cytomegalovirus exposure and HLA in healthy donors. The study, taken as a whole, reports: CMV antigen specificity was confirmed in vitro for a few CMV-associated chains. Reported results showed that the classifier diagnosed cytomegalovirus status with high specificity and sensitivity. The study recorded 150 to 200 TCR beta chains that were cytomegalovirus-associated. TCR sequences were mostly rare, though some public TCRs occurred in many donors.

Repertoires were generated with immunoSEQ multiplex PCR, while TCRdb's copy carries only in-frame clones and drops some. The repertoire has tens of thousands of clones, 85% to 95% of them found once; the top ten carry under 4%. Source material: PBMCs. This TCR came from a woman between 18 and 30 years old in good health and CMV-seropositive. The V call is TRBV4-3, the J call TRBJ1-1; possible D gene TRBD1, 5 bases. This chain's CDR3 is CASSQTGRPEAFF. CDR3 nucleotide sequence: TGCGCCAGCAGCCAAACAGGTCGCCCTGAAGCTTTCTTT.